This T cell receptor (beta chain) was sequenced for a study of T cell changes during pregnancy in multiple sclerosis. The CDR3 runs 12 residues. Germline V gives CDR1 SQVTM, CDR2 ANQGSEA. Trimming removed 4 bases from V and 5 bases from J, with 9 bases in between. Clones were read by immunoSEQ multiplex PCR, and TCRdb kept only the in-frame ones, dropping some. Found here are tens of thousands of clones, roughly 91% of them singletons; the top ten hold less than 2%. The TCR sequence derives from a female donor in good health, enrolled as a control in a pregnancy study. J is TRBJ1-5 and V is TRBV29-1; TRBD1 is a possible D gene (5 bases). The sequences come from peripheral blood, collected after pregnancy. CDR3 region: CSVGTRDQPQHF. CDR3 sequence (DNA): TGCAGCGTTGGGACAAGAGATCAGCCCCAGCATTTT.